The 10 T cell receptor beta chains in this list originate from one sample, sequenced in a study of blood T cell repertoires in COVID-19 (dated by TCRdb to about 2020). The protocol used for the library was the immunoSEQ multiplex PCR assay. In its TCRdb copy, this immuneACCESS table keeps in-frame sequences only and misses some clones. Where compared with another copy, unresolved V genes explain less than half of these, and the others have no known cause. Across this sample there are about 140,000 clones, with 79% seen only once. Approximately 3.6% of the sample is in the top ten clones. Sequencing was carried out using peripheral blood. Receptors originate from a man between 60 and 70 years old with acute or convalescent COVID-19.

V usage is TRBV5-6 and J usage is TRBJ1-3; the D is unclear. The CDR3 length is 13 residues. V was clipped by 2 bases and J by 3 bases, with 6 bases between them. Germline CDR1 is SGHDT and CDR2 is YYEEEE. The CDR3 loop is CASSFTYGNTIYF. The DNA of the CDR3 is TGTGCCAGCAGCTTCACCTATGGAAACACCATATATTTT.

The CDR3 reads CASSQDEGRLNTGELFF. In DNA, the CDR3 is TGCGCCAGCAGCCAAGATGAGGGGAGGTTGAACACCGGGGAGCTGTTTTTT. The rearrangement uses TRBV4-3 and TRBJ2-2; the D gene is possibly TRBD2 (6 bases). This CDR3 contains 17 residues. The V gene's germline CDR1 is LGHNA and CDR2 YSLEER. V dropped 0 bases and J dropped 1 base, with 12 bases sitting between them.

The chain combines TRBV5-6 with TRBJ1-5; 8 bases agree with TRBD1. J lost 6 bases, V lost 0 bases, and 2 bases had no gene match. This CDR3 spans 14 amino acids. Germline V gene data show CDR1 as SGHDT and CDR2 as YYEEEE. This CDR3 reads CASSLGTGSQPQHF. In nucleotides, the CDR3 is TGTGCCAGCAGCTTGGGGACAGGGAGTCAGCCCCAGCATTTT.

The V call is TRBV30, the J call TRBJ2-6; D is ambiguous. Trimming took 6 bases from V and 4 from J, leaving 7 bases between them. The CDR3 is 12 amino acids. The germline V gene has CDR1 GTSNPN and CDR2 SVGIG (reference sequence). The DNA for the CDR3 is TGTGCCTGTCTATCCGGGGCCAACGTCCTGACTTTC. Translated, it gives CACLSGANVLTF.

The chain recombines TRBV24-1 with TRBJ2-3, with D uncertain. Looked up from germline, CDR1 is KGHDR and CDR2 is SFDVKD. The CDR3 is 13 amino acids. The germline V and J ends were trimmed by 4 bases and 7 bases, with 11 bases remaining between them. In DNA, the CDR3 is TGTGCCACCAGTGACCCCACCGGTTATACGCAGTATTTT. This codes for CATSDPTGYTQYF.

The genes are TRBV24-1 and TRBJ1-2; D uncertain. CDR3 length: 13 residues. The germline CDR1 and CDR2 sequences are KGHDR and SFDVKD. The ends were cut back, 4 bases at V and 8 bases at J, with 13 bases in the middle. The CDR3 DNA reads TGTGCCACCAGTGACGGAAGACTGGCGGGCTACACCTTC. Its protein is CATSDGRLAGYTF.

The chain couples TRBV30 to TRBJ1-2, with D unclear. The CDR3 covers 16 residues. Trimming took off 4 bases at V and 3 bases at J, with 21 bases between the two ends. The germline V gene has CDR1 GTSNPN and CDR2 SVGIG (reference sequence). The CDR3, as DNA: TGTGCCTGGATGAGAGGGAATCCCCTAACCCACTATGGCTACACCTTC. Translation: CAWMRGNPLTHYGYTF. Variable domain in full (rest from reference TRBV30 and TRBJ1-2): SQTIHQWPATLVQPVGSPLSLECTVEGTSNPNLYWYRQAAGRGLQLLFYSVGIGQISSEVPQNLSASRPQDRQFILSSKKLLLSDSGFYLCAWMRGNPLTHYGYTFGSGTRLTVV.

The J gene is TRBJ2-7, the V gene TRBV2, with D unclear. V was trimmed by 1 base and J by 4 bases, leaving 5 bases between them. CDR3 length equals 12 residues. In germline, CDR1 is SNHLY, CDR2 FYNNEI. In DNA form, the CDR3 reads TGTGCCAGCAGTGAAGGTGTATACGAGCAGTACTTC. Translating gives CASSEGVYEQYF.

This sequence joins TRBV6-5 and TRBJ2-1; D possibly corresponds to TRBD2 (5 bases). There are 14 residues in the CDR3. CDR1 and CDR2 (germline): MNHEY, SVGAGI. V shed 2 bases and J shed 10 bases, with 15 bases lying between them. The CDR3 DNA follows: TGTGCCAGCAGTTACCAACTAGTCAACCCCGAGCAGTTCTTC. Translated, it gives CASSYQLVNPEQFF.

The CDR3 reads CASSLIPGQGRIEQYF. The DNA of the CDR3 is TGTGCCAGCAGCTTGATCCCGGGACAGGGGAGAATAGAGCAGTACTTC. This chain joins TRBV5-5 and TRBJ2-7; 10 bases line up with TRBD1. J was trimmed by 7 bases and V by 1 base; bases with no gene match: 11. The CDR3 spans 16 residues. Per germline, CDR1 SGHKS and CDR2 YYEKEE (reference sequence). The whole variable domain, remainder taken from reference TRBV5-5 and TRBJ2-7, is DAGVTQSPTHLIKTRGQQVTLRCSPISGHKSVSWYQQVLGQGPQFIFQYYEKEERGRGNFPDRFSARQFPNYSSELNVNALLLGDSALYLCASSLIPGQGRIEQYFGPGTRLTVT.